This is a list of T cell receptor beta chains from one sample in a study of T cell responses to AZD1222 COVID-19 vaccine. The table came from immunoSEQ multiplex PCR; TCRdb's copy has only in-frame clones and leaves some out. Of approximately 67,000 clones in the sample, 80% to 90% are singletons; the top ten hold under 3%. Sequenced here: peripheral blood, sampled on day 0 of AZD1222 vaccination. All receptors come from an adult in good health. The CDR3 runs from the conserved cysteine through the conserved F or W. The order of the fields is clone size, V gene, CDR3 protein. Size is stated for part of the rows, as once, few or many counts, or as a class when the clone is expanded.

clone_size: -; v_call: TRBV7-3; cdr3_aa: CASSGTGGPNEQYF
clone_size: -; v_call: TRBV21-1; cdr3_aa: CASSPPAAYEQYF
clone_size: -; v_call: TRBV5-6; cdr3_aa: CASSHGGGGNQPQHF
clone_size: -; v_call: TRBV19; cdr3_aa: CASSIDHQGGEKLFF
clone_size: -; v_call: TRBV15; cdr3_aa: CATSRDISYEQYF
clone_size: -; v_call: TRBV2; cdr3_aa: CASRKGPGQSSGNTIYF
clone_size: -; v_call: TRBV19; cdr3_aa: CASSWGNIIDTQYF
clone_size: once; v_call: TRBV10-3; cdr3_aa: CAISESQAESGAFF
clone_size: -; v_call: TRBV6-5; cdr3_aa: CASRDRTLNTEAFF
clone_size: -; v_call: TRBV18; cdr3_aa: CASKTDLGKDEQFF
clone_size: once; v_call: TRBV7-2; cdr3_aa: CASSSDSIYGYTF
clone_size: -; v_call: TRBV7-3; cdr3_aa: CASSADRVETQYF
clone_size: -; v_call: TRBV29-1; cdr3_aa: CSGGQGGYGYTF
clone_size: -; v_call: TRBV24-1; cdr3_aa: CATSPEANYGYTF
clone_size: few; v_call: TRBV27; cdr3_aa: CASSFLAGSETQYF